These T cell receptor beta chains were read from a single sample in a study of CD8 T cells in Susac syndrome. One entry per CDR3 protein, called by TCRdb with MiXCR from the immunoSEQ multiplex PCR reads. The profile shows approximately 71,000 distinct CDR3 sequences, 96% of them singletons. The sequenced material came from CD4+ T cells from PBMCs. All receptors derive from a human donor with multiple sclerosis. CDR3s include the opening cysteine and the closing phenylalanine or tryptophan. A D gene is named only where the DNA matches it firmly. Only part of the rows carry a size: once, few, many, or a class if the clone is expanded.

D,J,length,V,size,DNA,CDR3
.,TRBJ2-7,12,TRBV20-1,.,TGCAGTGCTAGAGATCTCGAGTACGAGCAGTACTTC,CSARDLEYEQYF
TRBD2,TRBJ2-3,15,TRBV7-2,.,TGTGCCAGCAGCTTAGCCGGGACTAGCGGAGATACGCAGTATTTT,CASSLAGTSGDTQYF
.,TRBJ2-1,14,TRBV7-6,.,TGTGCCAGCAGCCCCGGGACTTCCGACAGAGAGCAGTTCTTC,CASSPGTSDREQFF
TRBD1,TRBJ1-5,14,TRBV4-2,.,TGTGCCAGCAGCCAACGGACAGGCTCGGGGCCCCAGCATTTT,CASSQRTGSGPQHF
TRBD1,TRBJ1-1,17,TRBV2,.,TGTGCCAGCAGTGATCACGGGGGTTTCAGGGGGTACACTGAAGCTTTCTTT,CASSDHGGFRGYTEAFF
TRBD2,TRBJ2-1,16,TRBV6-1,.,TGTGCCAGCAGGACCCGCGGGGGGGCTTTCTACAATGAGCAGTTCTTC,CASRTRGGAFYNEQFF
.,TRBJ2-2,17,TRBV12-3/TRBV12-4,.,TGTGCCAGCAGCGATTCTTTCCGGGACATAGACACCGGGGAGCTGTTTTTT,CASSDSFRDIDTGELFF
.,TRBJ1-5,17,TRBV12-3/TRBV12-4,.,TGTGCCAGCAGTTTAGGAGGGGGATACTATAGCAATCAGCCCCAGCATTTT,CASSLGGGYYSNQPQHF
.,TRBJ2-6,15,TRBV7-6,.,TGTGCCAGCGGTGGGCTACCTAATGGGGCCAACGTCCTGACTTTC,CASGGLPNGANVLTF
.,TRBJ2-1,16,TRBV4-1,.,TGCGCCAGCAGCCACAGGGTCCGGAGAGGCGGGGATGAGCAGTTCTTC,CASSHRVRRGGDEQFF
.,TRBJ2-7,14,TRBV6-6,once,TGTGCCAGCAGTTACTCGAAGACCTCCTACGAGCAGTACTTC,CASSYSKTSYEQYF
TRBD1,TRBJ2-7,14,TRBV12-3/TRBV12-4,.,TGTGCCAGCAGGAAGCAGGGGGCGGGTGGCGAGCAGTACTTC,CASRKQGAGGEQYF
.,TRBJ2-7,11,TRBV6-2/TRBV6-3,.,TGTGCCAGCAGTTACACGAGCGAGCAGTACTTC,CASSYTSEQYF
.,TRBJ2-7,13,TRBV28,.,TGTGCCAGCAGTTCCGGGCCCCGAGGGGAGCAGTACTTC,CASSSGPRGEQYF
.,TRBJ2-2,14,TRBV7-9,.,TGTGCCAGCAGCTTAGGAAGCTGGGGCGGGGAGCTGTTTTTT,CASSLGSWGGELFF
.,TRBJ2-1,16,TRBV3-1,.,TGTGCCAGCAGCCAAGCGGGTCGTAGCACCTACAATGAGCAGTTCTTC,CASSQAGRSTYNEQFF
TRBD2,TRBJ2-1,12,TRBV20-1,.,TGCAGCGGTACTAGCGGGGGGGCCGGGCAGTTCTTC,CSGTSGGAGQFF
.,TRBJ2-7,13,TRBV12-3/TRBV12-4,.,TGTGCCAGCAGCCGCCAAACAGATTACGAGCAGTACTTC,CASSRQTDYEQYF
TRBD1,TRBJ2-2,15,TRBV2,.,TGTGCCAGCACCGGCTCGACAGGGGGAACCGGGGAGCTGTTTTTT,CASTGSTGGTGELFF
.,TRBJ1-2,14,TRBV18,once,TGTGCCAGCTCACCCCAAGTAGGGAACTATGGCTACACCTTC,CASSPQVGNYGYTF
TRBD1,TRBJ1-3,14,TRBV4-3,.,TGCGCCAGCAGCCGACTGGGACAGCAAAACACCATATATTTT,CASSRLGQQNTIYF
TRBD1,TRBJ2-7,14,TRBV30,.,TGTGCCTGGAGCCGGACAGGGGCCTCCTACGAGCAGTACTTC,CAWSRTGASYEQYF
.,TRBJ1-2,14,TRBV29-1,.,TGCAGCGCTACTAACAGGGTAACGAACTATGGCTACACCTTC,CSATNRVTNYGYTF
.,TRBJ1-2,13,TRBV18,.,TGTGCCAGCTCACCGGGGCAGGACAATGGCTACACCTTC,CASSPGQDNGYTF
.,TRBJ2-5,12,TRBV10-1,.,TGCGCCAGCGCAGGACCTACGGAGACCCAGTACTTC,CASAGPTETQYF
.,TRBJ2-3,15,TRBV7-2,.,TGTGCCAGCACCTTCGGGGGGCGCGTCGCAGATACGCAGTATTTT,CASTFGGRVADTQYF
TRBD1,TRBJ1-2,14,TRBV3-1,.,TGTGCCAGCAGCCAAGAAGACAGGGGGCTGGGCTACACCTTC,CASSQEDRGLGYTF
.,TRBJ2-5,13,TRBV18,.,TGTGCCAGCTCGACCAGAGGCCAAGAGACCCAGTACTTC,CASSTRGQETQYF
.,TRBJ2-2,14,TRBV4-2,.,TGTGCCAGCAGCCGAGCGGTGGACACCGGGGAGCTGTTTTTT,CASSRAVDTGELFF
.,TRBJ2-3,14,TRBV13,.,TGTGCCAGCAGCCCCCGGGGGTTAATGGATACGCAGTATTTT,CASSPRGLMDTQYF
TRBD2,TRBJ2-4,18,TRBV7-2,.,TGTGCCAGCAGCCCCAGGAATAGCGGGGGGGCCGGCAAAAACATTCAGTACTTC,CASSPRNSGGAGKNIQYF
.,TRBJ2-5,14,TRBV6-2/TRBV6-3,.,TGTGCCAGCAGTTACTCCAGTCGTCACGAGACCCAGTACTTC,CASSYSSRHETQYF
TRBD1,TRBJ1-4,13,TRBV29-1,.,TGCAGCGGTGGACAGGGAAGGGATGAAAAACTGTTTTTT,CSGGQGRDEKLFF
.,TRBJ2-5,12,TRBV12-3/TRBV12-4,.,TGTGCCGGACCCCCGACCGGGGCCACACAGTACTTC,CAGPPTGATQYF
.,TRBJ2-5,12,TRBV14,.,TGTGCCAGCAGCCAAGGTGCGGCCACCCAGTACTTC,CASSQGAATQYF